This is a list of T cell receptor beta chains from one sample in a study of T cell repertoires in cytomegalovirus infection. TCRdb independently ran MiXCR on the reads; one entry per CDR3 protein. The table includes 450,000 to 600,000 distinct CDR3 sequences, around 30% detected once. No antigen is known for these receptors. The sample was cultured PBMCs, taken from culture after CMV antigen stimulation. The receptors derive from a human donor in good health (CMV status not recorded). Some clones in this sample may be carry-over from other donors' samples. Each CDR3 is given with its conserved first and last residue. D genes are given only for firm matches. Clone size is shown for a subset of rows, as once, few, many or a class of expanded clone.

d_call	clone_size	j_call	v_call	cdr3_nt	cdr3_aa
.	.	TRBJ1-2	TRBV6-1	TGTGCCAGCACAGGCAACTATGGCTACACCTTC	CASTGNYGYTF
.	.	TRBJ1-1	TRBV27	TGTGCCAGCAGTTTTTATTCGAACACTGAAGCTTTCTTT	CASSFYSNTEAFF
.	.	TRBJ1-5	TRBV28	TGTGCCAGCAGTGACTATCAGCCCCAGCATTTT	CASSDYQPQHF
TRBD1	.	TRBJ1-4	TRBV29-1	TGCAGCGTTTACGGACAGGCAACTAATGAAAAACTGTTTTTT	CSVYGQATNEKLFF
.	few	TRBJ2-3	TRBV20-1	TGCAGTGCTAGAGACGACAGCGCTAGCACAGATACGCAGTATTTT	CSARDDSASTDTQYF
TRBD2	few	TRBJ2-1	TRBV6-1	TGTGCCAGCAGTGAGGCGGGGGGCCGCAATGAGCAGTTCTTC	CASSEAGGRNEQFF
.	.	TRBJ1-5	TRBV28	TGTGCCAGCAGCGTTACGGGCCAGCCCCAGCATTTT	CASSVTGQPQHF
TRBD1	.	TRBJ2-3	TRBV4-1	TGCGCCAGCAGCCAAGTGGGACAGGGGACAGATACGCAGTATTTT	CASSQVGQGTDTQYF
.	.	TRBJ1-5	TRBV20-1	TGCAGTGCTAGAGATTTCCTAGTCCCGAACAATCAGCCCCAGCATTTT	CSARDFLVPNNQPQHF
.	.	TRBJ1-1	TRBV6-2/TRBV6-3	TGTGCCAGCAGTGGCCGGACCTTGAACACTGAAGCTTTCTTT	CASSGRTLNTEAFF
.	.	TRBJ2-1	TRBV7-9	TGTGCCAGCAGCTTAGAGGGCGGAGAGTACAATGAGCAGTTCTTC	CASSLEGGEYNEQFF
.	.	TRBJ2-3	TRBV5-1	TGCGCCAGCAGCTTCCAGGCGAGCACAGATACGCAGTATTTT	CASSFQASTDTQYF
.	once	TRBJ2-2	TRBV19	TGTGCCAGTAGTATTAGGGTCCCCCCGTCCTCCGGGGAGCTGTTTTTT	CASSIRVPPSSGELFF
TRBD2	many	TRBJ2-1	TRBV7-6	TGTGCCAGCAGTCGGGACTATCTATTAAGTTCCATCGATGAGCAGTTCTTC	CASSRDYLLSSIDEQFF
.	.	TRBJ2-1	TRBV29-1	TGCAGCGTCGGACAGAGCTCCTACAATGAGCAGTTCTTC	CSVGQSSYNEQFF
TRBD2	.	TRBJ2-1	TRBV20-1	TGCAGTGCTAGAGCTGAAGGCAGACTAGCGGCCATATACAATGAGCAGTTCTTC	CSARAEGRLAAIYNEQFF
.	.	TRBJ2-5	TRBV5-4	TGTGCCAGCAGCAGGCGGTTAGGGGAGGAGACCCAGTACTTC	CASSRRLGEETQYF
.	few	TRBJ2-1	TRBV12-3/TRBV12-4	TGTGCCAGCAGTCCCCCCCCTATTACTAAAATTTACAATGAGCAGTTCTTC	CASSPPPITKIYNEQFF
.	once	TRBJ1-4	TRBV7-9	TGTGCCAGCAGCTTAAGTACCGGACCGTGGAATGAAAAACTGTTTTTT	CASSLSTGPWNEKLFF
.	.	TRBJ1-5	TRBV27	TGTGCCAGCGCGGATAGTTTAAACAATCAGCCCCAGCATTTT	CASADSLNNQPQHF
TRBD2	.	TRBJ2-5	TRBV20-1	TGCAGTGCTAGGGTGGCGGGAGTGGTCCAGTACTTC	CSARVAGVVQYF
.	few	TRBJ2-3	TRBV11-2	TGTGCCAGCAGCTTTCAAGATACGCAGTATTTT	CASSFQDTQYF
TRBD2	.	TRBJ2-2	TRBV6-4	TGTGCCAGCAGTGATACTAGCGGGAGGAGATCCGGGGAGCTGTTTTTT	CASSDTSGRRSGELFF
.	few	TRBJ1-2	TRBV7-6	TGTGCCAGCAGCTTACGGCGGGTTTTACGCTACACCTTC	CASSLRRVLRYTF